This TCR beta chain comes out of a study of blood T cell repertoires in COVID-19. Assay used: immunoSEQ multiplex PCR; TCRdb lists only in-frame clones, some missing. The repertoire includes almost 400,000 clones, over 75% of them detected once, and approximately 1% sits in the top ten. The length of the CDR3 is 16 residues. V lost 0 bases and J lost 2; bases outside the gene matches: 4. Germline CDR1 SGHRS, CDR2 YFSETQ. This clonotype was sampled from a woman aged 25 to 45 with acute COVID-19. Sequencing was carried out using PBMCs or T cells enriched from blood (not recorded which). This chain connects TRBV5-1 to TRBJ2-3, with 9 bases that match TRBD2. Here the CDR3 DNA reads TGCGCCAGCAGCTTGGCTAGCGGGGCCTTCACAGATACGCAGTATTTT. Protein sequence: CASSLASGAFTDTQYF.